This T cell receptor (beta chain) originates from a study of T cell responses to AZD1222 COVID-19 vaccine. Study summary: Pooling was applied to second doses at about 4 or about 12 weeks. Study-wide findings and caveats: Donors were chiefly white British, with a greater number of females, and clonal diversity was perhaps underestimated.

V was pared by 3 bases and J by 7 bases, with 12 bases between. Germline V gives CDR1 SGHNT, CDR2 YENEEA. The CDR3 is made up of 13 amino acids. For this clone: Its specificity is unknown.

The method was immunoSEQ multiplex PCR; TCRdb's version includes in-frame clones alone and lacks a portion of them. The table has 90,000 to 150,000 clones, about 90% seen once. The sequenced sample was peripheral blood, obtained on day 0 of AZD1222 vaccination. The V call is TRBV11-3, the J call TRBJ1-1; D may be TRBD1 (5 bases). This TCR was recovered from an adult in good health. The CDR3 here is CASSFGTAFEAFF. The CDR3 nucleotides are TGTGCCAGCAGCTTCGGGACGGCGTTTGAAGCTTTCTTT.